One sample yielded the 21 T cell receptor beta chains listed below, sequenced in a study of regulatory T cells in long-lasting Graves disease. Library construction for TCR beta used iRepertoire HTBI primers and Arm-PCR of CDR3 regions. One entry per CDR3 protein results from TCRdb running MiXCR on the multiplex PCR reads. The sample holds hundreds of thousands of distinct CDR3 sequences, approximately 15% seen once. The time point is: newly diagnosed GD, antithyroid drugs for less than 3 months. Construction of the TCR library relied on RNA isolated from PBMCs. The same data also contributed to another study, on T cells in Graves' hyperthyroidism and ophthalmopathy.

This specimen consisted of peripheral blood mononuclear cells (PBMCs), obtained at new diagnosis, from a patient treated with antithyroid drugs. These receptors came from a man between 40 and 49 years old with Graves disease.

This clonotype showed up many times. The V gene is TRBV12-3 or TRBV12-4, the J gene TRBJ2-2; a possible D gene is TRBD1 (5 bases). This CDR3 region has 14 residues. Between the trimmed V and J ends, which lost 6 bases and 5 bases, there was a span of 13 bases. The CDR3 region is CASSLGQGTGELFF. Here the CDR3 DNA reads TGTGCCAGCAGCCTGGGGCAGGGAACCGGGGAGCTGTTTTTT.

V is TRBV7-3 and J is TRBJ1-6; no definite D call. V was pared by 5 bases and J by 10 bases, with 18 bases between. CDR1 is SGHTA, CDR2 FQGTGA, per germline. The CDR3 sequence is 15 residues long. CDR3 sequence: CASSATLSPGSPLHF. CDR3 nucleotides: TGTGCCAGCAGCGCCACACTGTCTCCCGGGTCACCCCTCCACTTT.

This clonotype has ten or more counts. The genes are TRBV4-1 and TRBJ1-4; no reliable D call. Per the germline V gene, CDR1 is MGHRA and CDR2 is YSYEKL. V lost 4 bases and J lost 1, with 13 bases in between. This CDR3 spans 16 amino acids. CDR3 nucleotide sequence: TGCGCCAGCAGCCCGAGAAAGGGAGGAACTAATGAAAAACTGTTTTTT. It specifies CASSPRKGGTNEKLFF.

In this sample, this clonotype turned up many times. The chain combines TRBV7-3 with TRBJ2-2; D uncertain. The CDR3 has 15 residues. V lost 4 bases, J lost 3 bases, and 12 bases lay in between. CDR1 SGHTA and CDR2 FQGTGA come from the germline V gene. The CDR3 reads CASSSPDTYTGELFF. In nucleotides, the CDR3 is TGTGCCAGCAGCTCCCCAGACACGTACACCGGGGAGCTGTTTTTT.

This clonotype was seen more than once but under ten times. The rearrangement joins TRBV9 to TRBJ2-7, with TRBD1 identical over 9 bases. The length of the CDR3 is 15 residues. V lost 3 bases to trimming and J lost 6 bases; unmatched junction nucleotides: 10. Germline values: CDR1 SGDLS, CDR2 YYNGEE. CDR3: CASSARGQGNGEQYF. CDR3 in DNA: TGTGCCAGCAGCGCAAGGGGACAGGGTAACGGCGAGCAGTACTTC.

This clonotype occurred many times. V is TRBV6-1 and J is TRBJ1-4, with no clear D. The CDR3 is made up of 15 amino acids. V gave up 5 bases and J gave up 4 bases, with 14 bases separating them. Germline CDR1 is MNHNS and CDR2 is SASEGT. The chain's CDR3 is CASSRPTAGNEKLFF. CDR3 nucleotide sequence: TGTGCCAGCAGTCGACCAACGGCGGGTAATGAAAAACTGTTTTTT.

The chain employs TRBV20-1 and TRBJ2-2; 10 nucleotides align to TRBD2. The length of the CDR3 is 16 residues. Germline V lookup: CDR1 DFQATT, CDR2 SNEGSKA (reference sequence). V shed 0 bases, J shed 6 bases, and the junction held 7 bases outside the gene matches. The CDR3 DNA reads as TGCAGTGCTAGAGACCCCCAGCGGGGGGGCGCCGGGGAGCTGTTTTTT. Translation gives CSARDPQRGGAGELFF.

This clonotype was counted only a few times. The gene calls are TRBV9 and TRBJ2-1; D not certain. The germline gives CDR1 SGDLS, CDR2 YYNGEE. V shed 4 bases and J shed 6 bases, with 11 bases lying between them. CDR3 size: 13 residues. CDR3 in amino acids: CASSRLGSNEQFF. Written as DNA, the CDR3 is TGTGCCAGCAGCCGACTCGGTAGCAATGAGCAGTTCTTC.

This clonotype was observed at least ten times. The V gene is TRBV15, the J gene TRBJ2-2; maybe TRBD2 (6 bases). Germline V gene data show CDR1 as LNHNV and CDR2 as YYDKDF (reference sequence). The CDR3 is 14 residues long. The V gene lost 5 bases and the J gene lost 7 bases, with 14 bases spanning the gap. The CDR3 is CATSRGGGVGELFF. CDR3 sequence (DNA): TGTGCCACCAGCCGCGGCGGCGGGGTCGGGGAGCTGTTTTTT.

The V and J genes are TRBV4-3 and TRBJ1-2, with D possibly matching TRBD1 (6 bases). The V gene lost 4 bases and the J gene lost 0 bases, with 15 bases spanning the gap. Germline CDR1 LGHNA, CDR2 YSLEER. The CDR3 loop spans 16 amino acids. CDR3 residues: CASSPSRGGPNYGYTF. The CDR3 DNA is TGCGCCAGCAGCCCAAGCCGGGGGGGCCCTAACTATGGCTACACCTTC.

This clonotype showed up many times. This rearrangement joins TRBV29-1 to TRBJ2-1; TRBD1 is a possible D gene (5 bases). CDR1 SQVTM and CDR2 ANQGSEA come from the germline V gene. V lost 2 bases, J lost 4 bases, and 9 bases lay in between. This CDR3 has 13 amino acids. CDR3 DNA sequence: TGCAGCGTTGAAAGGGGCATGTACAATGAGCAGTTCTTC. The encoded protein is CSVERGMYNEQFF.

The J gene is TRBJ1-2, the V gene TRBV10-2, with D unclear. V dropped 5 bases and J dropped 3 bases, with 10 bases sitting between them. Germline lookup yields CDR1 WSHSY and CDR2 SAAADI. The CDR3 is 13 amino acids. The CDR3 region is CASSREPYYGYTF. The CDR3 region has the DNA TGCGCCAGCAGTCGCGAACCCTACTATGGCTACACCTTC.

At least ten counts were recorded for this clonotype. The V gene is TRBV2, the J gene TRBJ2-5; 7 bases fit TRBD1. The CDR3 sequence is 14 residues long. The germline gives CDR1 SNHLY, CDR2 FYNNEI. V was pared by 6 bases and J by 2 bases, with 6 bases of the junction left unmatched. CDR3 sequence: CASSRDRQQETQYF. CDR3 nucleotide sequence: TGTGCCAGCAGCCGGGACAGACAACAAGAGACCCAGTACTTC. Full variable domain (outside the CDR3, taken from reference TRBV2 and TRBJ2-5): EPEVTQTPSHQVTQMGQEVILRCVPISNHLYFYWYRQILGQKVEFLVSFYNNEISEKSEIFDDQFSVERPDGSNFTLKIRSTKLEDSAMYFCASSRDRQQETQYFGPGTRLLVL.

The sample holds many counts of this clonotype. J is TRBJ1-1 and V is TRBV2; 8 nucleotides line up with TRBD1. The CDR3 runs 13 residues. V trimming: 6 bases; J trimming: 6 bases; junction bases outside the gene matches: 6. Germline CDR1 SNHLY, CDR2 FYNNEI. The CDR3 is CASRTGVVAEAFF. DNA of the CDR3: TGTGCCAGCAGGACAGGGGTGGTAGCTGAAGCTTTCTTT.

This clonotype was recorded a few times. The V gene is TRBV5-4, the J gene TRBJ1-2, with 8 bases aligning to TRBD1. The germline V gene has CDR1 SGHNT and CDR2 YYREEE (reference sequence). The CDR3 is 15 amino acids. Unmatched junction bases numbered 5, after V lost 0 bases and J lost 4 bases. Written as DNA, the CDR3 is TGTGCCAGCAGCTTGGAGTCAGGGGGCGGCTATGGCTACACCTTC. Amino acids: CASSLESGGGYGYTF.

This clonotype has just a few counts. The chain employs TRBV5-4 and TRBJ1-2, with 7 bases matching TRBD1. Trimming removed 4 bases from V and 7 bases from J; junction bases left unmatched: 10. Germline V gene data show CDR1 as SGHNT and CDR2 as YYREEE (reference sequence). The CDR3 consists of 14 residues. CDR3 protein: CASSLETGIRGYTF. In DNA form, the CDR3 reads TGTGCCAGCAGCCTAGAGACAGGGATCCGTGGCTACACCTTC.

As for this clonotype: A far larger clone is a single base away, which makes a read error likely. The CDR3 reads CSAHNPSGGDEQYF. The CDR3, as DNA: TGCAGTGCCCACAATCCTAGCGGGGGGGATGAGCAGTACTTC. This chain connects TRBV20-1 to TRBJ2-7; the match to TRBD2 covers 12 bases. Trimming cost V 6 bases and J 7 bases; bases outside gene matches: 10. The CDR3 totals 14 residues. Germline V lookup: CDR1 DFQATT, CDR2 SNEGSKA (reference sequence).

Ten or more counts support this clonotype. This chain links TRBV18 with TRBJ2-1, with 10 nucleotides matching TRBD1. The CDR3 totals 16 residues. Germline V gene data show CDR1 as KGHSH and CDR2 as LQKENI. Trimming at V came to 5 bases and at J to 7 bases, leaving 11 bases not matched to a gene. In DNA, the CDR3 is TGTGCCAGCTCATCCCCCGGGACAGGGGATGGGAATGAGCAGTTCTTC. Translation: CASSSPGTGDGNEQFF. Full variable domain (missing parts from reference TRBV18 and TRBJ2-1): NAGVMQNPRHLVRRRGQEARLRCSPMKGHSHVYWYRQLPEEGLKFMVYLQKENIIDESGMPKERFSAEFPKEGPSILRIQQVVRGDSAAYFCASSSPGTGDGNEQFFGPGTRLTVL.

This clonotype appeared many times. The rearrangement links TRBV5-1 to TRBJ2-1; 9 positions agree with TRBD1. Germline values: CDR1 SGHRS, CDR2 YFSETQ. This CDR3 comprises 15 residues. V lost 2 bases and J lost 5; bases outside the gene matches: 5. CDR3 sequence: CASSLTGTGHNEQFF. CDR3 nucleotides: TGCGCCAGCAGCTTAACCGGGACAGGGCACAATGAGCAGTTCTTC. Using reference TRBV5-1 and TRBJ2-1 for the parts outside the CDR3, the full variable domain is KAGVTQTPRYLIKTRGQQVTLSCSPISGHRSVSWYQQTPGQGLQFLFEYFSETQRNKGNFPGRFSGRQFSNSRSEMNVSTLELGDSALYLCASSLTGTGHNEQFFGPGTRLTVL.

This clonotype was detected ten times or more. The chain recombines TRBV11-1 with TRBJ2-3; D ambiguous. The CDR3 totals 13 residues. Germline V gives CDR1 SGHAT, CDR2 FQDESV (reference sequence). The germline V and J ends were trimmed by 1 base and 3 bases, with 5 bases remaining between them. CDR3 sequence (DNA): TGTGCCAGCAGCTTAGAAAGGACAGATACGCAGTATTTT. It is translated as CASSLERTDTQYF. Filled out from reference TRBV11-1 and TRBJ2-3, the complete variable domain reads EAEVAQSPRYKITEKSQAVAFWCDPISGHATLYWYRQILGQGPELLVQFQDESVVDDSQLPKDRFSAERLKGVDSTLKIQPAELGDSAMYLCASSLERTDTQYFGPGTRLTVL.

This clonotype appeared a single time. It differs at one base from a far larger clone, so likely a read error. The chain employs TRBV6-1 and TRBJ2-5; 8 nucleotides match TRBD2. The CDR3 totals 15 residues. V lost 1 base and J lost 11; bases outside the gene matches: 12. Germline V gene data show CDR1 as MNHNS and CDR2 as SASEGT. The CDR3 DNA is TGTGCCAGCAGTGAAGTGCCTAGCGGGTACAATGAGCAGTACTTC. Encoded protein: CASSEVPSGYNEQYF.